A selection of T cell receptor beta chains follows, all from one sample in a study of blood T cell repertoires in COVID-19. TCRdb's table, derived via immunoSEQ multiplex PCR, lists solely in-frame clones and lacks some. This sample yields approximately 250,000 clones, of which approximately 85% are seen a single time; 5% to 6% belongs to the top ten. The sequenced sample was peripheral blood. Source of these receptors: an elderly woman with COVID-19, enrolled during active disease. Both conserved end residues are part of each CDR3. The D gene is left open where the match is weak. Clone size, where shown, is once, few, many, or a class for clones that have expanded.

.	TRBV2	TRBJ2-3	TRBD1	CASSATGTGGDTQYF	TGTGCCAGCAGTGCTACCGGGACAGGGGGGGATACGCAGTATTTT
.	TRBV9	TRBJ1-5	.	CASSPSGSNQPQHF	TGTGCCAGCAGCCCTAGTGGGAGCAATCAGCCCCAGCATTTT
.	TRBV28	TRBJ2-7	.	CASSLAGPSYEQYF	TGTGCCAGCAGTTTAGCGGGGCCCTCCTACGAGCAGTACTTC
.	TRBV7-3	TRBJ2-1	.	CASSLWGDLYNEQFF	TGTGCCAGCAGCTTATGGGGGGATCTCTACAATGAGCAGTTCTTC
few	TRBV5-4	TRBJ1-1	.	CAIAQVGGEAFF	TGTGCCATAGCCCAGGTGGGAGGTGAAGCTTTCTTT
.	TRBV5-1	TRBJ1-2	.	CASDRDGGDGYTF	TGCGCCAGCGACCGGGACGGGGGGGATGGCTACACCTTC
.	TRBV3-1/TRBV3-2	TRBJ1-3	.	CASSQKGDTSGNTIYF	TGTGCCAGCAGCCAAAAAGGGGATACCTCTGGAAACACCATATATTTT
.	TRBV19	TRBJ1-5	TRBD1	CASSKGQGGQPQHF	TGTGCCAGTAGTAAGGGACAGGGAGGGCAGCCCCAGCATTTT
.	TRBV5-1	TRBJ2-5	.	CASSYTQGKPSIETQYF	TGCGCCAGCAGCTATACCCAGGGGAAGCCCTCAATCGAGACCCAGTACTTC
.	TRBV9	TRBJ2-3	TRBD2	CASSVAPPLAGGDTQYF	TGTGCCAGCAGCGTAGCCCCCCCGCTAGCGGGGGGTGATACGCAGTATTTT
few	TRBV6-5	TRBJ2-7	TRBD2	CASRSGTSFYEQYF	TGTGCCAGCAGATCCGGGACTAGCTTCTACGAGCAGTACTTC
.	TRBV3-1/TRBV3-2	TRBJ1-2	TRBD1	CASTTTGAYDGYTF	TGTGCCAGCACCACGACAGGGGCCTATGATGGCTACACCTTC
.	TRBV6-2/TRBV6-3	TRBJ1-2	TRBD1	CASSGQGKTPGYTF	TGTGCCAGCAGTGGACAGGGTAAAACTCCTGGCTACACCTTC
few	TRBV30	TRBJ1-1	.	CAWTAQARWTEAFF	TGTGCCTGGACCGCACAGGCCCGATGGACTGAAGCTTTCTTT
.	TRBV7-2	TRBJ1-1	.	CASSLAQNTEAFF	TGTGCCAGCAGCTTAGCCCAGAACACTGAAGCTTTCTTT
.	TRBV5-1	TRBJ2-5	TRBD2	CASSFSGGSQETQYF	TGCGCCAGCAGTTTTAGCGGGGGGAGTCAAGAGACCCAGTACTTC